Listed here are 9 T cell receptor beta chains from one sample, sequenced in a study of cytomegalovirus exposure and HLA in healthy donors. Assay used: immunoSEQ multiplex PCR; TCRdb lists only in-frame clones, some missing. The sample contains tens of thousands of clones, about 97% of which appear only once. Input material: PBMCs. The receptor set was obtained from a woman under 30 in good health and CMV-seropositive.

This chain connects TRBV27 to TRBJ2-3, with TRBD2 as a possible D gene (6 bases). The germline CDR1 and CDR2 sequences are MNHEY and SMNVEV (reference sequence). V lost 4 bases and J 3 bases, leaving 17 bases between the germline ends. The CDR3 sequence is 16 residues long. For the CDR3, the DNA is TGTGCCAGCAGTTCGGCTCTAGCGTTCGGTACAGATACGCAGTATTTT. It specifies CASSSALAFGTDTQYF.

The V call is TRBV18, the J call TRBJ1-1; D gene unclear. V was clipped by 5 bases and J by 0 bases, with 7 bases between them. The CDR3 loop spans 13 amino acids. Germline loops: CDR1 KGHSH, CDR2 LQKENI. The CDR3 DNA is TGTGCCAGCTCAGTCGACATGAACACTGAAGCTTTCTTT. Its translation is CASSVDMNTEAFF.

As to this clone: This sample also contains other DNA sequences that code for the same CDR3. The chain joins TRBV27 to TRBJ2-1, with 9 bases that match TRBD2. Germline V CDR1 and CDR2: MNHEY, SMNVEV (reference sequence). The CDR3 is 16 residues long. Germline trimming cut 4 bases from V and 4 bases from J; bases unmatched to any gene: 8. CDR3 nucleotides: TGTGCCAGCAGTTCCCCGGGGCTAGCGGGGTACAATGAGCAGTTCTTC. It codes for CASSSPGLAGYNEQFF.

The chain couples TRBV7-3 to TRBJ2-1, with 13 bases matching TRBD2. The CDR3 has 15 residues. The J segment lost 6 bases and the V segment lost 5 bases, leaving 4 bases of the junction unmatched. The germline V gene has CDR1 SGHTA and CDR2 FQGTGA. Here the CDR3 DNA reads TGTGCCAGCAGCCCCACTAGCGGGAGGGGCAATGAGCAGTTCTTC. This encodes CASSPTSGRGNEQFF.

About this clone: Relative to the germline gene, one junction end is altered; a read error may explain this. The chain employs TRBV2 and TRBJ1-3, with unresolved D. The length of the CDR3 is 11 residues. Germline assignment: CDR1 SNHLY and CDR2 FYNNEI. CDR3 amino acids: CASSGGLSPFF. In DNA, the CDR3 is TGTGCCAGCAGTGGCGGACTTTCCCCCTTTTTT.

The rearrangement links TRBV19 to TRBJ2-7, with TRBD1 matching 8 bases. The V gene's germline CDR1 is LNHDA and CDR2 SQIVND (reference sequence). J was trimmed by 3 bases and V by 5 bases; bases with no gene match: 6. The CDR3 runs to 14 residues. CDR3 in DNA: TGTGCCAGTAGTCGTCCGGGACAGGACTACGAGCAGTACTTC. Its translation is CASSRPGQDYEQYF.

Note on this clone: One junction end disagrees with the germline gene, perhaps due to a read error. The chain has TRBV7-7 and TRBJ2-5, with TRBD2 matching over 8 bases. CDR3 length equals 14 residues. Germline V gives CDR1 SSHAT, CDR2 FNYEAQ (reference sequence). The CDR3 bases are TGTGCTAGCAGCTTAGTCGGGGGGGTAGAGACCCAGTACTTC. Protein: CASSLVGGVETQYF.

The chain is built from TRBV5-8 and TRBJ1-1; the D gene is possibly TRBD1 (5 bases). Germline V gives CDR1 SGHTS, CDR2 YDEGEE. The V end lost 4 bases, the J end lost 5 bases, and 18 bases lay between the germline ends. The CDR3 length is 15 residues. In DNA form, the CDR3 reads TGTGCCAGCAGCCATCAGCCAGGGTTTCGGACTGAAGCTTTCTTT. Translated, it gives CASSHQPGFRTEAFF.

The chain has TRBV6-1 and TRBJ1-1; 10 positions agree with TRBD1. The CDR3 consists of 15 residues. V lost 2 bases and J lost 4; bases outside the gene matches: 4. Germline lookup yields CDR1 MNHNS and CDR2 SASEGT. Written as DNA, the CDR3 is TGTGCCAGCAGTGAATGGACAGGGGGAAGCACTGAAGCTTTCTTT. This codes for CASSEWTGGSTEAFF.